The 24 T cell receptor beta chains presented below share a single source sample, sequenced in a study of cytomegalovirus exposure and HLA in healthy donors. The study ran its PCR with 60 Vbeta and 13 Jbeta primers. Method: immunoSEQ multiplex PCR; TCRdb's copy keeps in-frame clones and lacks some. The sample holds about 130,000 clones, approximately 8.7% seen once. Sample: PBMCs. All receptors come from a man aged 40-49 years in good health and CMV-seronegative.

The CDR3 region is CASSQSAEVLFF. CDR3 nucleotide sequence: TGCGCCAGCAGCCAGAGCGCGGAGGTTCTGTTTTTT. This chain connects TRBV4-1 to TRBJ1-4; D not certain. Trimming left V 3 bases short and J 14 bases short, with 13 bases between. Germline assignment: CDR1 MGHRA and CDR2 YSYEKL. This CDR3 region has 12 residues.

This chain connects TRBV5-6 to TRBJ2-2; possibly TRBD1 for D (6 bases). From germline, CDR1 is SGHDT and CDR2 YYEEEE. This CDR3 region has 13 residues. Trimming left V 4 bases short and J 7 bases short, with 11 bases between. The CDR3 sequence: CASSVQGIGELFF. The CDR3 DNA sequence: TGTGCCAGCAGCGTGCAGGGGATCGGGGAGCTGTTTTTT.

This clone appeared a few times. The rearrangement links TRBV7-6 to TRBJ2-3, with D hard to call. V was pared by 5 bases and J by 0 bases, with 12 bases between. The CDR3 is 15 amino acids. Germline values: CDR1 SGHVS, CDR2 FNYEAQ. This chain's CDR3 is CASSPVLSSTDTQYF. The DNA of the CDR3 is TGTGCCAGCAGCCCCGTTCTGTCTAGCACAGATACGCAGTATTTT.

There are a few counts of this clone. This chain joins TRBV4-1 and TRBJ2-1, with TRBD2 matching 11 bases. Germline-derived CDR1 and CDR2 are MGHRA and YSYEKL. The V and J ends lost 5 bases and 10 bases, in that order; junction bases with no gene match: 13. There are 16 residues in the CDR3. CDR3 in DNA: TGCGCCAGCAGCTCTAACCCGGGACTAGCGGTCTGGGAGCAGTTCTTC. Protein: CASSSNPGLAVWEQFF.

The chain links TRBV5-1 to TRBJ2-2; possibly TRBD1 for D (6 bases). Germline assignment: CDR1 SGHRS and CDR2 YFSETQ. The CDR3 consists of 17 residues. Trimming took off 0 bases at V and 1 base at J, with 13 bases between the two ends. The CDR3 sequence is CASSLGPEGVNTGELFF. The CDR3 coding sequence is TGCGCCAGCAGCTTGGGGCCTGAGGGGGTGAACACCGGGGAGCTGTTTTTT.

This clone was seen only a few times. This chain links TRBV28 with TRBJ2-7, with D possibly matching TRBD1 (6 bases). Germline V gene data show CDR1 as MDHEN and CDR2 as SYDVKM. The CDR3 contains 12 residues. V lost 10 bases to trimming and J lost 6 bases, with 16 bases between them. CDR3 loop: CATLSQGIEQYF. The DNA of the CDR3 is TGTGCCACCCTATCACAGGGAATCGAGCAGTACTTC. The variable domain in full, with the rest retrieved from reference TRBV28 and TRBJ2-7, is DVKVTQSSRYLVKRTGEKVFLECVQDMDHENMFWYRQDPGLGLRLIYFSYDVKMKEKGDIPEGYSVSREKKERFSLILESASTNQTSMYLCATLSQGIEQYFGPGTRLTVT.

The gene calls are TRBV2 and TRBJ2-7; a weak D match, TRBD1 (5 bases). The CDR3 loop spans 14 amino acids. Germline V CDR1 and CDR2: SNHLY, FYNNEI. Trimming took off 6 bases at V and 3 bases at J, with 15 bases between the two ends. The CDR3 nucleotides read TGTGCCAGCAGCAGGACAAGTCAAAGCTACGAGCAGTACTTC. Residues: CASSRTSQSYEQYF.

This clone appeared a few times. This sequence joins TRBV10-3 and TRBJ2-5; 8 bases align to TRBD1. The J call is uncertain, as TRBJ2-7 better fits the DNA end. Germline loops: CDR1 ENHRY, CDR2 SYGVKD. This CDR3 spans 15 amino acids. The CDR3 spells CAISETGDFYDEQYF. Written as DNA, the CDR3 is TGTGCCATCAGCGAGACAGGGGACTTCTACGACGAGCAGTACTTC.

The genes are TRBV7-9 and TRBJ2-5; D is undetermined. Germline CDR1 SEHNR, CDR2 FQNEAQ (reference sequence). This CDR3 comprises 16 residues. V shed 1 base and J shed 0 bases, with 12 bases lying between them. CDR3 sequence: CASSLGLGPYQETQYF. In DNA form, the CDR3 reads TGTGCCAGCAGCTTAGGGCTGGGCCCGTACCAAGAGACCCAGTACTTC.

This clone showed up just a few times. The sample carries other DNA sequences with the same CDR3. V and J are TRBV4-1 and TRBJ2-7, with 7 bases lining up with TRBD1. The germline V gene encodes CDR1 MGHRA and CDR2 YSYEKL. The V gene end was trimmed by 4 bases and the J gene end by 3 bases; junction bases not matched to a gene: 3. The length of the CDR3 is 13 residues. In DNA form, the CDR3 reads TGCGCCAGCAGCCCAGGACAGGACTACGAGCAGTACTTC. Its translation: CASSPGQDYEQYF.

The chain is built from TRBV28 and TRBJ1-5, with D possibly TRBD1 on 5 matching bases. Germline V gene sequence: CDR1 MDHEN, CDR2 SYDVKM. The CDR3 length is 13 residues. Trimming removed 2 bases at V and 9 bases at J, with 11 bases between. CDR3 residues: CASSLGARAPQHF. Written as DNA, the CDR3 is TGTGCCAGCAGTTTAGGGGCCAGGGCGCCCCAGCATTTT.

This clone turned up a few times. V usage is TRBV27 and J usage is TRBJ2-2, with unresolved D. The V and J ends lost 3 bases and 7 bases respectively, with 9 bases between them. This CDR3 has 13 amino acids. Germline values: CDR1 MNHEY, CDR2 SMNVEV (reference sequence). The CDR3 loop is CASSLSPYGELFF. The CDR3 coding sequence is TGTGCCAGCAGTTTGAGCCCGTACGGGGAGCTGTTTTTT.

This clone was seen only a few times. V and J are TRBV5-6 and TRBJ2-5, with TRBD2 identical over 12 bases. V was clipped by 3 bases and J by 5 bases; unmatched bases: 5. In germline, CDR1 is SGHDT, CDR2 YYEEEE. The CDR3 length is 15 residues. The DNA of the CDR3 is TGTGCCAGCAGCTACTCTAGCGGGGGGGCGGAGACCCAGTACTTC. It yields the protein CASSYSSGGAETQYF.

V and J are TRBV6-4 and TRBJ1-1; D perhaps matches TRBD1 (6 bases). Looked up from germline, CDR1 is MRHNA and CDR2 is SNTAGT. The CDR3 spans 16 residues. Trimming left V 5 bases short and J 11 bases short, with 27 bases between. The CDR3 DNA follows: TGTGCCAGCAGTCCCTATGGGGAGACATGGACAGACAGGGCTTTCTTT. Encoded protein: CASSPYGETWTDRAFF.

The rearrangement joins TRBV18 to TRBJ2-3, with 9 nucleotides matching TRBD2. The CDR3 spans 16 residues. V lost 3 bases, J lost 0 bases, and 4 bases stayed unmatched. Per germline, CDR1 KGHSH and CDR2 LQKENI. For the CDR3, the DNA is TGTGCCAGCTCACCTAGAGCGGGGGGTAGCACAGATACGCAGTATTTT. This encodes CASSPRAGGSTDTQYF. Complete variable domain (other parts from reference TRBV18 and TRBJ2-3): NAGVMQNPRHLVRRRGQEARLRCSPMKGHSHVYWYRQLPEEGLKFMVYLQKENIIDESGMPKERFSAEFPKEGPSILRIQQVVRGDSAAYFCASSPRAGGSTDTQYFGPGTRLTVL.

This chain links TRBV19 with TRBJ2-3; 7 nucleotides match TRBD1. J was trimmed by 9 bases and V by 5 bases; bases with no gene match: 8. Germline loops: CDR1 LNHDA, CDR2 SQIVND (reference sequence). The CDR3 totals 13 residues. CDR3 sequence (DNA): TGTGCCAGTAGTGCTGACAGGGAAGGCACGCAGTATTTT. It yields the protein CASSADREGTQYF.

This clone has only a few counts. DNA of the CDR3: TGTGCCAGCAGCTCTTTCCAGACCCAGTACTTC. As protein: CASSSFQTQYF. V and J are TRBV7-9 and TRBJ2-5, with unresolved D. Germline V CDR1 and CDR2: SEHNR, FQNEAQ (reference sequence). V shed 4 bases and J shed 6 bases, with 6 bases lying between them. CDR3 size: 11 residues.

The chain is built from TRBV6-1 and TRBJ2-5, with 10 positions matching TRBD1. From germline, CDR1 is MNHNS and CDR2 SASEGT. V shed 8 bases, J shed 5 bases, and the junction held 5 bases outside the gene matches. CDR3 length: 13 amino acids. CDR3 nucleotide sequence: TGTGCCAGCGGGGGGGACAGGGGTGAGACCCAGTACTTC. Translating it yields CASGGDRGETQYF.

V usage is TRBV7-6 and J usage is TRBJ2-3; no firm D call. V lost 4 bases and J 0 bases, leaving 8 bases between the germline ends. The CDR3 consists of 14 residues. The germline V gene has CDR1 SGHVS and CDR2 FNYEAQ. The CDR3 loop is CASSSRVSTDTQYF. CDR3 nucleotide sequence: TGTGCCAGCAGCTCCCGAGTCAGCACAGATACGCAGTATTTT.

The table lists this clone with a few counts. V usage is TRBV13 and J usage is TRBJ2-2; D may be TRBD1 (6 bases). Trimming left V 4 bases short and J 4 bases short, with 16 bases between. Germline lookup yields CDR1 PRHDT and CDR2 FYEKMQ (reference sequence). The length of the CDR3 is 16 residues. This CDR3 is CASSSIRDTFTGELFF. The CDR3 DNA reads TGTGCCAGCAGCTCGATCCGGGACACTTTCACCGGGGAGCTGTTTTTT.

There are a few counts of this clone. The V call is TRBV29-1, the J call TRBJ1-1; TRBD1 agrees at 9 bases. CDR3 size: 15 residues. With 4 bases clipped from V and 6 bases from J, the junction kept 12 bases outside the gene matches. The germline V gene encodes CDR1 SQVTM and CDR2 ANQGSEA. This chain's CDR3 is CSVGDRVNIGAEAFF. CDR3 DNA sequence: TGCAGCGTTGGGGACAGGGTGAATATTGGGGCTGAAGCTTTCTTT.

The genes are TRBV4-1 and TRBJ1-1; no clear D gene. Germline lookup yields CDR1 MGHRA and CDR2 YSYEKL. V lost 2 bases to trimming and J lost 4 bases, with 17 bases between them. The CDR3 spans 16 residues. CDR3 in amino acids: CASSQSAGTGVTEAFF. In DNA, the CDR3 is TGCGCCAGCAGCCAATCTGCGGGCACGGGAGTCACTGAAGCTTTCTTT.

The V call is TRBV6-6, the J call TRBJ2-3; TRBD2 aligns across 10 bases. Germline CDR1 is MNHNY and CDR2 is SVGAGI (reference sequence). The CDR3 is 14 amino acids. V lost 8 bases, J lost 6 bases, and 8 bases stayed unmatched. This CDR3 reads CASQSAGGHDTQYF. CDR3 sequence (DNA): TGTGCCAGCCAGTCAGCGGGGGGGCACGATACGCAGTATTTT.

The genes are TRBV19 and TRBJ1-2; a possible D gene is TRBD1 (6 bases). The V gene's germline CDR1 is LNHDA and CDR2 SQIVND (reference sequence). The CDR3 runs to 14 residues. The ends were cut back, 3 bases at V and 4 bases at J, with 12 bases in the middle. The CDR3 sequence is CASSINREGYGYTF. CDR3 sequence (DNA): TGTGCCAGTAGTATTAACAGGGAGGGCTATGGCTACACCTTC. Using reference TRBV19 and TRBJ1-2 for the parts outside the CDR3, the full variable domain is DGGITQSPKYLFRKEGQNVTLSCEQNLNHDAMYWYRQDPGQGLRLIYYSQIVNDFQKGDIAEGYSVSREKKESFPLTVTSAQKNPTAFYLCASSINREGYGYTFGSGTRLTVV.